Below, 14 T cell receptor beta chains from the same sample are listed, as sequenced in a study of blood T cell repertoires in COVID-19 (dated by TCRdb to about 2020). The library was produced with the immunoSEQ multiplex PCR assay. TCRdb stores this immuneACCESS table with in-frame sequences only. Part of the clones is absent; in the studies checked, under half of the shortfall reflects unresolved V genes, and no reason is known for the rest. This sample has some 65,000 clones in its table, and about 93% of those were observed once. Together, the top ten hold 2.5% to 3% of the sample. The sample comprised peripheral blood. The receptors were gathered from a man in his sixties or seventies with active COVID-19.

This clone was detected only once. This chain joins TRBV11-2 and TRBJ2-3, with unresolved D. Per the germline V gene, CDR1 is SGHAT and CDR2 is FQNNGV. This CDR3 region has 15 residues. V lost 7 bases to trimming and J lost 1 base, with 15 bases between them. CDR3 sequence (DNA): TGTGCCAGCACCACTAATTTGCTAGGCACAGATACGCAGTATTTT. It translates to CASTTNLLGTDTQYF. The full variable domain, completed using reference TRBV11-2 and TRBJ2-3, is EAGVAQSPRYKIIEKRQSVAFWCNPISGHATLYWYQQILGQGPKLLIQFQNNGVVDDSQLPKDRFSAERLKGVDSTLKIQPAKLEDSAVYLCASTTNLLGTDTQYFGPGTRLTVL.

The chain links TRBV7-2 to TRBJ1-2, with TRBD1 matching over 9 bases. CDR1 SGHTA and CDR2 FQGNSA come from the germline V gene. V gave up 5 bases and J gave up 8 bases; unmatched junction bases: 6. The CDR3 has 13 amino acids. CDR3 region: CASSPGQGQGYTF. CDR3 in DNA: TGTGCCAGCAGCCCCGGACAGGGGCAAGGCTACACCTTC.

The CDR3 bases are TGTGCCAGCAGGAGAACGGGGGACGAGCAGTACTTC. Its translation: CASRRTGDEQYF. The J gene is TRBJ2-7, the V gene TRBV7-9; D might be TRBD2 (6 bases). CDR1 and CDR2 (germline): SEHNR, FQNEAQ (reference sequence). CDR3 length equals 12 residues. V lost 6 bases to trimming and J lost 5 bases, with 11 bases between them.

The chain carries TRBV25-1 and TRBJ1-6, with D perhaps matching TRBD1 (5 bases). The CDR3 runs 15 residues. V lost 2 bases and J 6 bases, leaving 11 bases between the germline ends. Per the germline V gene, CDR1 is MGHDK and CDR2 is SYGVNS. CDR3 bases: TGTGCCAGCAGTGAAAGGGGAGGGGTTAATTCACCCCTCCACTTT. This translates into CASSERGGVNSPLHF.

This clone was counted once. This chain links TRBV11-3 with TRBJ2-5; 9 bases agree with TRBD2. The germline V gene has CDR1 SGHNT and CDR2 YENEEA. The CDR3 is 17 residues long. V trimming: 0 bases; J trimming: 2 bases; junction bases outside the gene matches: 7. The CDR3 sequence: CASSLDGQRGAQETQYF. CDR3 nucleotide sequence: TGTGCCAGCAGCTTAGACGGTCAGCGGGGGGCACAAGAGACCCAGTACTTC.

This clone was recorded a few times. J is TRBJ2-2 and V is TRBV18; 7 nucleotides agree with TRBD1. The junction had 6 bases not matched to a gene; V was cut back by 5 bases and J by 0 bases. Germline CDR1 is KGHSH and CDR2 is LQKENI. The CDR3 loop spans 16 amino acids. This CDR3 is CASSARQGANTGELFF. Written as DNA, the CDR3 is TGTGCCAGCTCAGCCCGACAGGGCGCGAACACCGGGGAGCTGTTTTTT.

The CDR3 reads CASSRTGGGQETQYF. For the CDR3, the DNA is TGTGCCAGCAGTCGGACAGGGGGCGGTCAAGAGACCCAGTACTTC. This chain joins TRBV5-6 and TRBJ2-5; 11 bases map to TRBD1. The CDR3 sequence is 15 residues long. The germline CDR1 and CDR2 sequences are SGHDT and YYEEEE. Losses at the gene ends were 5 bases for V and 2 bases for J; bases not matched to a gene: 5.

The chain links TRBV7-9 to TRBJ1-1, with D perhaps matching TRBD1 (6 bases). Germline-derived CDR1 and CDR2 are SEHNR and FQNEAQ (reference sequence). The CDR3 contains 15 residues. V lost 5 bases and J 1 base, leaving 14 bases between the germline ends. CDR3 sequence (DNA): TGTGCCAGCAGCCGTCGGGACACAGCGAACACTGAAGCTTTCTTT. Protein: CASSRRDTANTEAFF.

J is TRBJ1-6 and V is TRBV19; no clear D. V dropped 7 bases and J dropped 5 bases, with 12 bases sitting between them. The CDR3 runs 14 residues. CDR1 and CDR2 (germline): LNHDA, SQIVND (reference sequence). This CDR3 is CASKTTGNNSPLHF. The CDR3 DNA is TGTGCCAGTAAAACGACGGGAAATAATTCACCCCTCCACTTT.

The chain employs TRBV7-9 and TRBJ1-4; the match to TRBD1 covers 8 bases. The CDR3 consists of 14 residues. The V gene end was trimmed by 5 bases and the J gene end by 3 bases; junction bases not matched to a gene: 2. Germline V gene data show CDR1 as SEHNR and CDR2 as FQNEAQ (reference sequence). The CDR3 loop reads CASSKDRANEKLFF. In nucleotides, the CDR3 is TGTGCCAGCAGCAAGGACAGGGCTAATGAAAAACTGTTTTTT.

The chain links TRBV11-2 to TRBJ2-3, with D possibly TRBD2 on 6 matching bases. CDR3 length: 15 amino acids. The germline V and J ends were trimmed by 2 bases and 8 bases, with 17 bases remaining between them. The germline CDR1 and CDR2 sequences are SGHAT and FQNNGV. The CDR3 reads CASSLSGGALSTQYF. The DNA of the CDR3 is TGTGCCAGCAGCTTAAGTGGCGGGGCGCTCTCTACGCAGTATTTT.

The rearrangement uses TRBV7-8 and TRBJ2-2; possible D gene TRBD1, 6 bases. This CDR3 is built from 14 residues. Germline V gives CDR1 SGHVS, CDR2 FQNEAQ. V was pared by 2 bases and J by 7 bases, with 11 bases between. Here the CDR3 DNA reads TGTGCCAGCAGCTTACTGACAGGAGGCGGGGAGCTGTTTTTT. It translates to CASSLLTGGGELFF.

The chain joins TRBV28 to TRBJ2-3; TRBD2 matches at 10 bases. The CDR3 runs 15 residues. The germline gives CDR1 MDHEN, CDR2 SYDVKM. J gave up 10 bases and V 4 bases, and 11 bases lay outside the gene matches. CDR3 DNA sequence: TGTGCCAGCAGTTCCCGTTCTAGCGGGGGTATAGCGCAGTATTTT. It yields the protein CASSSRSSGGIAQYF.

This chain connects TRBV25-1 to TRBJ2-3; 7 nucleotides match TRBD1. The V and J ends lost 3 bases and 7 bases, in that order; junction bases with no gene match: 1. The CDR3 runs to 12 residues. Germline V CDR1 and CDR2: MGHDK, SYGVNS. This CDR3 is CASSDRGNTQYF. Written as DNA, the CDR3 is TGTGCCAGCAGTGACAGGGGGAATACGCAGTATTTT. Based on the CDR3 plus reference TRBV25-1 and TRBJ2-3, the full variable domain is EADIYQTPRYLVIGTGKKITLECSQTMGHDKMYWYQQDPGMELHLIHYSYGVNSTEKGDLSSESTVSRIRTEHFPLTLESARPSHTSQYLCASSDRGNTQYFGPGTRLTVL.